What follows are 13 T cell receptor beta chains derived from one specimen sequenced in a study of chemoradiotherapy in HPV16-positive cancers. TCRdb's table, derived via immunoSEQ multiplex PCR, lists solely in-frame clones and lacks some. The sample contains about 5,500 clones, around 84% of which appear only once. The sample was collected from a patient who underwent chemoradiotherapy. These receptors came from a human donor with HPV-associated anogenital cancer.

The chain recombines TRBV5-1 with TRBJ2-3; possible D gene TRBD2, 5 bases. Trimming stripped 3 bases from V and 1 base from J, with 12 bases between. The CDR3 has 15 amino acids. Germline lookup yields CDR1 SGHRS and CDR2 YFSETQ. The CDR3, as DNA: TGCGCCAGCAGCTCATTAGCGCCTCGCACAGATACGCAGTATTTT. Its translation is CASSSLAPRTDTQYF.

In this sample, this clone turned up a few times. The rearrangement joins TRBV19 to TRBJ1-5; tentative D call: TRBD1 (5 bases). The length of the CDR3 is 15 residues. Trimming removed 0 bases from V and 5 bases from J, with 11 bases in between. In germline, CDR1 is LNHDA, CDR2 SQIVND (reference sequence). DNA of the CDR3: TGTGCCAGTAGTATAGACAGAAGGGGAGATCAGCCCCAGCATTTT. Encoded protein: CASSIDRRGDQPQHF.

The chain employs TRBV7-8 and TRBJ1-5; 12 bases match TRBD1. From germline, CDR1 is SGHVS and CDR2 FQNEAQ. Trimming took 5 bases from V and 5 from J; bases not matched to a gene: 10. The CDR3 extends over 17 amino acids. This chain's CDR3 is CASSPGQGALRDQPQHF. The CDR3 nucleotides read TGTGCCAGCAGCCCGGGACAGGGGGCTTTAAGAGATCAGCCCCAGCATTTT.

The chain links TRBV18 to TRBJ1-2; 7 positions match TRBD1. This CDR3 contains 13 residues. V was clipped by 3 bases and J by 8 bases; unmatched bases: 6. The V gene's germline CDR1 is KGHSH and CDR2 LQKENI. CDR3 residues: CASSPDRELGYTF. CDR3 coding DNA: TGTGCCAGCTCACCCGACAGGGAATTAGGCTACACCTTC.

The V call is TRBV5-5, the J call TRBJ2-7, with D unresolved. V gave up 0 bases and J gave up 2 bases, with 9 bases separating them. This CDR3 has 14 amino acids. Germline lookup yields CDR1 SGHKS and CDR2 YYEKEE (reference sequence). CDR3 in amino acids: CASSLAVHPYEQYF. For the CDR3, the DNA is TGTGCCAGCAGCTTGGCGGTCCACCCCTACGAGCAGTACTTC.

The V and J genes are TRBV28 and TRBJ2-3; D is possibly TRBD2 (6 bases). Germline V lookup: CDR1 MDHEN, CDR2 SYDVKM. Deletions cut 3 bases from V and 10 bases from J, with 17 bases between. There are 14 residues in the CDR3. DNA of the CDR3: TGTGCCAGCAGTTTTACCTCACTCCTAGCGTCGCAGTATTTT. It encodes CASSFTSLLASQYF.

The J gene is TRBJ1-1, the V gene TRBV2; D gene uncertain. Germline lookup yields CDR1 SNHLY and CDR2 FYNNEI. This CDR3 region has 13 residues. V was clipped by 4 bases and J by 1 base, with 7 bases between them. The chain's CDR3 is CASSVSGNTEAFF. The CDR3 DNA reads as TGTGCCAGCAGTGTTTCAGGGAACACTGAAGCTTTCTTT.

The J gene is TRBJ2-1, the V gene TRBV7-3, with TRBD2 identical over 10 bases. This CDR3 has 14 amino acids. Looked up from germline, CDR1 is SGHTA and CDR2 is FQGTGA. Unmatched junction bases numbered 5, after V lost 2 bases and J lost 10 bases. This chain's CDR3 is CASSLGTSATEQFF. The CDR3 DNA reads TGTGCCAGCAGCTTAGGGACTAGCGCGACCGAGCAGTTCTTC.

The chain links TRBV5-4 to TRBJ2-2, with 7 bases that match TRBD2. The CDR3 is 14 amino acids. V shed 0 bases and J 6 bases; nucleotides not matched to a gene: 2. From germline, CDR1 is SGHNT and CDR2 YYREEE (reference sequence). CDR3 in amino acids: CASSLGTSAGELFF. The CDR3 DNA is TGTGCCAGCAGCTTGGGGACTAGTGCCGGGGAGCTGTTTTTT.

The rearrangement uses TRBV14 and TRBJ2-7; D might be TRBD1 or TRBD2, each matching 5 bases. Germline V gene data show CDR1 as SGHDN and CDR2 as FVKESK. V was pared by 6 bases and J by 0 bases, with 15 bases between. The CDR3 is made up of 15 amino acids. The CDR3 spells CASRKSGRSSYEQYF. In nucleotides, the CDR3 is TGTGCCAGCAGGAAGTCGGGACGGAGCTCCTACGAGCAGTACTTC. Filled out from reference TRBV14 and TRBJ2-7, the complete variable domain reads EAGVTQFPSHSVIEKGQTVTLRCDPISGHDNLYWYRRVMGKEIKFLLHFVKESKQDESGMPNNRFLAERTGGTYSTLKVQPAELEDSGVYFCASRKSGRSSYEQYFGPGTRLTVT.

The CDR3 sequence is CASSAGGNTEAFF. The CDR3 nucleotides read TGTGCCAGCAGTGCTGGAGGGAACACTGAAGCTTTCTTT. The gene calls are TRBV6-1 and TRBJ1-1; the D is unclear. The CDR3 covers 13 residues. The ends were cut back, 4 bases at V and 1 base at J, with 7 bases in the middle. Germline V gene data show CDR1 as MNHNS and CDR2 as SASEGT.

This clone was seen a few times. V usage is TRBV2 and J usage is TRBJ2-7; D possibly uses TRBD1 or TRBD2 (6 bases each). CDR3 length equals 14 residues. Germline V lookup: CDR1 SNHLY, CDR2 FYNNEI. The germline V and J ends were trimmed by 3 bases and 2 bases, with 11 bases remaining between them. CDR3 nucleotides: TGTGCCAGCAGTGAGAGGGGGGCCACCTACGAGCAGTACTTC. This encodes CASSERGATYEQYF.

In nucleotides, the CDR3 is TGTGCCAGCAGCTTAGATGCGGGACTACCCTACAATGAGCAGTTCTTC. Residues: CASSLDAGLPYNEQFF. The chain combines TRBV11-3 with TRBJ2-1; 7 bases fit TRBD2. Germline V gene lookup returns CDR1 SGHNT and CDR2 YENEEA. The CDR3 covers 16 residues. Trimming took 0 bases from V and 2 from J; bases not matched to a gene: 4.